The T cell receptor (beta chain) described here comes from a study of identical twins. This clonotype was detected a few times. TCRdb recomputed calls from the 5' RACE reads with MiXCR, one row per CDR3 protein. The data hold about 890,000 distinct CDR3 sequences, with approximately 13% observed a single time. The V end lost 3 bases, the J end lost 4 bases, and 24 bases lay between the germline ends. CDR1 and CDR2 from the germline V gene are MNHEY and SMNVEV (reference sequence). This CDR3 is 18 amino acids long. Each donor was a healthy Caucasian. Separately, the same data were catalogued under a study of yellow fever vaccine responses in identical twins. Turning to that study: Each twin's T cell response to the vaccine was reported to look partly convergent and partly personalized.

The sequencing sample was made of PBMCs. This TCR was recovered from a woman aged 18-29 years in good health. The rearrangement uses TRBV27 and TRBJ1-2; TRBD1 might be the D (6 bases). Here the CDR3 reads CASSFGPTGQGMGYGYTF. CDR3 DNA: TGTGCCAGCAGTTTTGGCCCCACGGGACAAGGTATGGGCTATGGCTACACCTTC.